One sample yielded the 7 T cell receptor beta chains listed below, sequenced in a study of T-cell reconstitution after alpha-beta-depleted transplantation in children. Preparation of the TCRbeta library used unique molecular identifiers. TCRdb fed the PCR reads into MiXCR, producing one record per CDR3 protein. The sample holds 450,000 to 550,000 distinct CDR3 sequences; about 10% are singletons and the top ten take 14%. This specimen consisted of PBMCs, mostly from graft donor cells, obtained 180 days after TCRalphabeta/CD19-depleted stem cell transplant. These receptors were taken from a female patient between 2 and 15 years old who had a stem cell transplant for aplastic anemia, so the T cells may come from the graft donor.

In nucleotides, the CDR3 is TGCAGCGTTCGGCAGGGTCAGGATAATTCACCCCTCCACTTT. Its translation: CSVRQGQDNSPLHF. The chain recombines TRBV29-1 with TRBJ1-6; D possibly corresponds to TRBD1 (5 bases). The germline V and J ends were trimmed by 5 bases and 5 bases, with 13 bases remaining between them. The CDR3 contains 14 residues. Germline CDR1 is SQVTM and CDR2 is ANQGSEA.

This clonotype was seen only once. In DNA form, the CDR3 reads TGTGCCAGCTCACCACGGGACAGGGGGTCTGGAAACACCATATATTTT. The encoded protein is CASSPRDRGSGNTIYF. This chain links TRBV18 with TRBJ1-3, with 11 bases identical to TRBD1. The CDR3 totals 16 residues. In germline, CDR1 is KGHSH, CDR2 LQKENI. Trimming took 1 base from V and 1 from J; bases not matched to a gene: 0.

The V gene is TRBV2, the J gene TRBJ2-7; 9 bases are a match to TRBD2. V shed 7 bases and J 2 bases; nucleotides not matched to a gene: 3. The CDR3 length is 13 residues. Germline CDR1 and CDR2: SNHLY and FYNNEI. CDR3 nucleotides: TGTGCCAGCAACGGCGGGAGGGCCTACGAGCAGTACGTC. This translates into CASNGGRAYEQYV.

This clonotype was counted a few times. J is TRBJ1-5 and V is TRBV4-3; D call uncertain. The V gene lost 4 bases and the J gene lost 7 bases, with 17 bases spanning the gap. The CDR3 length is 15 residues. CDR1 is LGHNA, CDR2 YSLEER, per germline. CDR3 DNA sequence: TGCGCCAGCAGCCCCACGCTCAACGGAGGGCAGCCCCAGCATTTT. This translates into CASSPTLNGGQPQHF.

As to this clonotype: An end of the junction does not agree with germline; a read error may underlie this. The genes are TRBV12-3 or TRBV12-4 and TRBJ2-5, with 9 nucleotides matching TRBD1. The CDR3 has 14 residues. The CDR3 is CASTMTGGQGTQYF. The DNA of the CDR3 is TGTGCCAGCACCATGACAGGGGGACAAGGGACCCAGTACTTC.

There are a few counts of this clonotype. This rearrangement joins TRBV7-2 to TRBJ1-1; no firm D call. Germline V CDR1 and CDR2: SGHTA, FQGNSA. V was shortened by 3 bases and J by 5 bases, with 16 bases between the two germline ends. CDR3 length equals 15 residues. As DNA, the CDR3 is TGTGCCAGCAGCTTCCAGGACTTAGGAGGGACTGAAGCTTTCTTT. It codes for CASSFQDLGGTEAFF.

This clonotype was counted a few times. The gene calls are TRBV7-2 and TRBJ1-5; 7 bases line up with TRBD1. CDR1 and CDR2 from the germline V gene are SGHTA and FQGNSA. V was pared by 6 bases and J by 2 bases, with 10 bases of the junction left unmatched. The CDR3 runs to 16 residues. Here the CDR3 DNA reads TGTGCCAGCAGAACCGAGACAGGGATGGGCAATCAGCCCCAGCATTTT. Residues: CASRTETGMGNQPQHF.